This TCR beta chain was sequenced during a study of immune evolution from preneoplasia to lung adenocarcinoma. The data were produced by immunoSEQ multiplex PCR, yet TCRdb's version contains in-frame clones alone and is incomplete. The repertoire has under 7,000 clones, 73% of them found once; the top ten carry approximately 9.8%. The CDR3 length is 17 residues. J gave up 2 bases and V 1 base, and 6 bases lay outside the gene matches. CDR1 and CDR2 from the germline V gene are MNHNS and SASEGT. The genes are TRBV6-1 and TRBJ2-1, with TRBD2 matching 9 bases. Input material: FFPE lung adenocarcinoma in situ tissue. This receptor was obtained from an older donor with lung adenocarcinoma. The CDR3 DNA is TGTGCCAGCAGTGAAGGAGTAGCGGGAGACGCCTACAATGAGCAGTTCTTC. Amino acid sequence: CASSEGVAGDAYNEQFF.